This TCR beta chain came from a study of shared clonotypes between healthy human individuals. As for the study in general: Donors had three CD4 naive, three CD4 memory, two CD8 naive and one CD8 memory plate apiece. The study's findings and limits: The study drew on few donors, limiting represented genetic and exposure-history diversity.

This clone was observed a single time. Its antigen is not known. Germline CDR1 is MNHEY and CDR2 is SVGAGI. V shed 4 bases and J 0 bases; nucleotides not matched to a gene: 6. The CDR3 covers 16 residues. The data were produced by immunoSEQ multiplex PCR, yet TCRdb's version contains in-frame clones alone and is incomplete. The repertoire consists of approximately 2.3 million clones, with 93% occurring once and the leading ten covering roughly 0.36%. This sequence joins TRBV6-5 and TRBJ1-3; 7 nucleotides agree with TRBD1. The clonotype was recovered from a man aged 18 to 35 in good health. Some clones in this sample may be carry-over from other donors' samples. The sequencing sample was made of naive CD4+ T cells from PBMCs. This sample's subset: CD45RA+ positively selected. CDR3 bases: TGTGCCAGCAGTTTAACGACAGGGAGCTCTGGAAACACCATATATTTT. This translates into CASSLTTGSSGNTIYF.